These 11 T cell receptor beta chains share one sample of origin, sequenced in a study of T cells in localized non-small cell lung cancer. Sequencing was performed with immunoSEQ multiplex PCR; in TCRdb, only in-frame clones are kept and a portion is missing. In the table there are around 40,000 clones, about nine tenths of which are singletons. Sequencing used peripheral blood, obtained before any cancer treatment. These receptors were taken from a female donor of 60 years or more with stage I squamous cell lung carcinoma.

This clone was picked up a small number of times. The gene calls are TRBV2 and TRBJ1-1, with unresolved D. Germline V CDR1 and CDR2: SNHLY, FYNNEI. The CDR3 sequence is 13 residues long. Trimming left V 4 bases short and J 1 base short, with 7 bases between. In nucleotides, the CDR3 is TGTGCCAGCAGTGTTGCGGAGAACACTGAAGCTTTCTTT. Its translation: CASSVAENTEAFF.

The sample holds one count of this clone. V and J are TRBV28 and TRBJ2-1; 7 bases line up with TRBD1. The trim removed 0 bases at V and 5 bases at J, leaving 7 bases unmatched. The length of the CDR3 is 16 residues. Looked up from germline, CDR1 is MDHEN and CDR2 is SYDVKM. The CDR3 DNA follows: TGTGCCAGCAGTTTATGGGCACAGGGGCTAAACAATGAGCAGTTCTTC. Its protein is CASSLWAQGLNNEQFF.

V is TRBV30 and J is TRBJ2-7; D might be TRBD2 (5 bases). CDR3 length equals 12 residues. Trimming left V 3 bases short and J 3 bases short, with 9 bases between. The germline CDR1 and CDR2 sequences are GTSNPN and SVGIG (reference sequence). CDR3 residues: CAWRGDSYEQYF. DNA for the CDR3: TGTGCCTGGAGGGGAGATAGCTACGAGCAGTACTTC.

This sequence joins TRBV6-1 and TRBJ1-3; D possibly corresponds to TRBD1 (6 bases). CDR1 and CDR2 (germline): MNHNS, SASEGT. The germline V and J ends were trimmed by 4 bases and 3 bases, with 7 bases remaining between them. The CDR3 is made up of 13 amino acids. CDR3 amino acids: CASSGDIGNTIYF. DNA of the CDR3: TGTGCCAGCAGTGGGGACATTGGAAACACCATATATTTT.

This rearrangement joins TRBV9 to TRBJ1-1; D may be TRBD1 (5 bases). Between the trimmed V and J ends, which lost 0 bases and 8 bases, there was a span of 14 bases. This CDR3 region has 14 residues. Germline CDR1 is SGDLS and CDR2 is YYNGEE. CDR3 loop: CASSVVRAGGEAFF. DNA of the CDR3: TGTGCCAGCAGCGTAGTAAGGGCTGGGGGGGAAGCTTTCTTT.

The chain's CDR3 is CASSQARSNEKLFF. The CDR3 DNA sequence: TGTGCCAGCAGCCAGGCTAGGTCTAATGAAAAACTGTTTTTT. The genes are TRBV6-1 and TRBJ1-4; D remains unclear. CDR3 length equals 14 residues. V dropped 6 bases and J dropped 3 bases, with 11 bases sitting between them. Germline CDR1 and CDR2: MNHNS and SASEGT.

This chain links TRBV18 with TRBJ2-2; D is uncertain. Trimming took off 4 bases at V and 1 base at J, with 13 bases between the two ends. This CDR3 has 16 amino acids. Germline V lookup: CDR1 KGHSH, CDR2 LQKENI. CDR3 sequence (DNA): TGTGCCAGCTCACTTTTTACCCCCGGGAACACCGGGGAGCTGTTTTTT. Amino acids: CASSLFTPGNTGELFF. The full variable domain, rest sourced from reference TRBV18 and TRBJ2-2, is NAGVMQNPRHLVRRRGQEARLRCSPMKGHSHVYWYRQLPEEGLKFMVYLQKENIIDESGMPKERFSAEFPKEGPSILRIQQVVRGDSAAYFCASSLFTPGNTGELFFGEGSRLTVL.

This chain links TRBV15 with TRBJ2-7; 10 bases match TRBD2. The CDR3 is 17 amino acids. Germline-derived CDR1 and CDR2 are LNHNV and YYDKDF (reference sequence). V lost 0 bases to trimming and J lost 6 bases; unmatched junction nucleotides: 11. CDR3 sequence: CATSREGLAGVPTEQYF. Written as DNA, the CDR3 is TGTGCCACCAGCAGAGAGGGGCTAGCGGGAGTTCCAACCGAGCAGTACTTC.

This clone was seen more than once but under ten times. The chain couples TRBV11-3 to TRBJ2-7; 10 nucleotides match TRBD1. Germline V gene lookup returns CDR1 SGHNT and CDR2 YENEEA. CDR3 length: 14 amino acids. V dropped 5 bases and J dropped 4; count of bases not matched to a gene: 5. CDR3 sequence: CASSPDRGRYEQYF. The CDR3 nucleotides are TGTGCCAGCAGCCCCGACAGGGGGCGATACGAGCAGTACTTC.

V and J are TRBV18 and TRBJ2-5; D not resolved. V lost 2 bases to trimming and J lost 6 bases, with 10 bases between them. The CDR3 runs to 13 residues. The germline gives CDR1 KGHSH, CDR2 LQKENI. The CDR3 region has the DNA TGTGCCAGCTCACCATCGACGTACAAGACCCAGTACTTC. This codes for CASSPSTYKTQYF.

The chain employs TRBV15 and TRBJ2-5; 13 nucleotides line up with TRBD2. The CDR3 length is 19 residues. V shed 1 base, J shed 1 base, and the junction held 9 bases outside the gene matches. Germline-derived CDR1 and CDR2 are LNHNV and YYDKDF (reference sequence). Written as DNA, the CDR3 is TGTGCCACCAGCAGAGGGACTAGCGGGAGTAGGGGCATCCAAGAGACCCAGTACTTC. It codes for CATSRGTSGSRGIQETQYF.